This T cell receptor beta chain is from a study of blood T cell repertoires in COVID-19. Whole-study context: The United States, Italy and Spain supplied acute and convalescent COVID-19 samples.

Enrollees, about 18 to 95 years old, lived in about two dozen US areas. Symptom resolution, clearance, or two negative PCRs marked the recovered donors of Cohort 3. The germline gives CDR1 SNHLY, CDR2 FYNNEI. This CDR3 is built from 15 residues. J was trimmed by 3 bases and V by 0 bases; bases with no gene match: 5. Methods used by the authors: Using reference gene primer amplification, nucleated cell counts were estimated. Method: immunoSEQ multiplex PCR; TCRdb's copy keeps in-frame clones and lacks some. That table gives V, J and clone size, and the DNA gave D and trimming. The sample has around 220,000 clones, 80% to 85% seen once.

The genes are TRBV2 and TRBJ2-7; 7 bases are a match to TRBD1. The TCR comes from a woman aged 40 to 55 who had recovered from COVID-19. Sequenced input: PBMCs or T cells enriched from blood (not recorded which). CDR3 loop: CASSEAPRGNYEQYF. CDR3 in DNA: TGTGCCAGCAGTGAAGCACCCAGGGGGAACTACGAGCAGTACTTC.